This TCR beta chain originates from a study of PD-1 blockade in classical Hodgkin lymphoma. The CDR3 runs to 16 residues. From germline, CDR1 is MDHEN and CDR2 SYDVKM. Trimming shortened V by 6 bases and J by 7 bases, and 22 bases separated the two germline ends. Time point described: cycle 4 day 1 (C4D1), after more than five weeks of nivolumab. Every single patient, without exception, relapsed after autologous stem cell transplantation, and brentuximab vedotin exposure varied. Under best response, outcomes were complete response, partial response or progressive disease. Study results and caveats: Newly diagnosed patients and complete responders had comparable diversity at baseline.

Data came from immunoSEQ multiplex PCR; TCRdb stores just in-frame clones and leaves some out. The table shows 40,000 to 45,000 clones, with approximately 67% occurring only once. This clone was recorded only once. What it binds is unknown. The TCR sequence derives from a human donor with classical Hodgkin lymphoma. The source material was peripheral blood mononuclear cells (PBMCs), sampled before the fourth cycle of nivolumab. The chain recombines TRBV28 with TRBJ2-1; possible D gene TRBD1, 5 bases. CDR3 loop: CASRVLGGAVLNEQFF. The CDR3 DNA reads TGTGCCAGCAGGGTCCTCGGTGGGGCTGTCCTGAATGAGCAGTTCTTC.